This record covers a single TCR beta chain. This clone has only one observation. What this receptor recognizes is not known. Base qualities are not provided; no much larger clone lies one nucleotide away. This specimen comes from a study of cytomegalovirus exposure and HLA in healthy donors (dated by TCRdb to 2016 to 2017). General notes on the study: An earlier analysis of roughly 630 of the donors reported roughly 270 Gb of sequence data and around 110 million unique TCR beta sequences from roughly 200 million T cells. On average, around 240,000 unique TCR beta nucleotide sequences were sequenced per donor among about 400 genotyped donors of the cohort, with roughly 19% of those sequences being non-productive. Every repertoire in the discovery cohort had been generated on one and the same sequencing platform. The study used immunosequencing to profile the T cell repertoires of several hundred subjects and linked those repertoires to cytomegalovirus serostatus. A later analysis re-examined previously published TCR beta repertoires from about 670 donors and added high-resolution HLA genotyping to investigate patterns of TCR occurrence. Approximately 300 gigabases of sequencing data and around 85 million unique TCR sequences made up an early release that covered several hundred HLA-typed donors. The number of donors typed differed by locus, with roughly 629-640 for A, B, C, DRB1 and DQB1, 522 for DQA1, approximately 580 for DPA1, and approximately 470 for DPB1. About five DR-DQ haplotypes were treated as single units for association and clustering because of strong linkage in the cohort. A separate validation cohort of roughly 130 different subjects was used in addition to the roughly 700-subject first cohort. In an earlier analysis of around 540 of the donors, high-throughput TCR beta sequencing was used to judge whether each TCR beta V gene segment behaved as functional or pseudogenic. Genome-wide SNP genotypes for about 60% of the roughly 670 donors were used in a later genetic analysis, which treated that subset as a discovery cohort. The genetic ancestry cluster associated with self-reported Caucasian donors included about four fifths of the 398 genotyped donors. Donor age, sex, ethnicity and CMV serostatus were collected together with the repertoire data. The later analysis used no new phenotypic data to find candidate immune exposures, relying instead on TCR beta sequences and their occurrence across donors. The study aimed to test whether signatures of past pathogen exposure could be identified by cataloging public T cell receptors. Both class I and class II loci were covered by HLA typing, at four-digit resolution. High-throughput TCR immunosequencing, statistical association of individual TCRs with disease status, and machine learning were combined to predict cytomegalovirus infection status.

The germline V gene provides CDR1 SGHRS and CDR2 YFSETQ. The CDR3 runs 14 residues from the cysteine to the phenylalanine. The DNA shown is the 42-base CDR3, in frame from base 1. Libraries were prepared through the immunoSEQ multiplex PCR assay. The multiplex PCR relied on a mix of 60 forward primers for TCR Vbeta segments and 13 reverse primers for TCR Jbeta segments. A multiplex PCR assay on genomic DNA amplified the CDR3 region of rearranged TCR beta genes. The amplified TCR beta libraries were sequenced on the Illumina HiSeq System as 87-base-pair reads. As for the original processing: A later analysis tallied around 87 million unique TCR beta chains across the 700 or so repertoires, and about 12 million of those chains were shared by two or more donors. Raw reads were error-corrected and collapsed into unique sequences by a nearest-neighbor algorithm in which closely related sequences were merged to remove PCR and sequencing errors. Alignment of CDR3 sequences to IMGT reference sequences was used to assign V, D and J gene segments. For a sequence to be retained, a match of at least six nucleotides was required to both a V gene segment and a J gene segment. Rearrangements were called productive when the CDR3 lacked stop codons and stayed in frame with V and J; all others were non-productive. CDR3 was defined by IMGT convention, running from the second conserved V-encoded cysteine to the conserved J-encoded phenylalanine. In an earlier analysis of around 570 of the donors, sequences lacking an unambiguous match to a single V gene segment were excluded. An earlier analysis of a few hundred of the donors called V segments functional above 56.7% productive rearrangements and segregating when the between-donor standard deviation exceeded 5%. A statistical classification framework was built to diagnose cytomegalovirus status from the catalog of TCR beta chain sequences. In a later analysis, V and J genes were assigned by comparing TCR nucleotide sequences against IMGT/GENE-DB human TR gene sequences. In a later analysis, CDR3 sequences and most-parsimonious VDJ recombination scenarios were assigned using the TCRdist pipeline. In a later analysis, each TCR beta chain was defined by its CDR3 amino acid sequence together with its V-gene family, and reads lacking a unique V-gene family were excluded. A later analysis removed 592 highly shared, low-generation-probability nucleotide sequences to deal with suspected cross-contamination and a sequencing artifact. In a later analysis, a clonal expansion index for each public chain was calculated from normalized within-repertoire ranks of inferred template counts. Generation probabilities in a later analysis came from a VDJ recombination model fitted to out-of-frame rearrangements, and those results were checked against IGoR. In a later analysis, TCR-TCR, TCR-HLA and TCR-CMV co-occurrence was scored with hypergeometric tests, and a repertoire-size bias correction was applied to TCR pairs. In a later analysis, false discovery rates were estimated by permuting HLA or CMV assignments 20 times. In a later analysis, co-occurring TCRs were grouped with DBSCAN, and TCRdist sequence similarity was added when clustering was performed within HLA-allele-positive subsets. Repertoires with fewer than 30,000 or more than 120,000 public chains, plus five repertoires with anomalous nucleotide sharing, were excluded from co-occurrence clustering. Not all clones reach the TCRdb copy of this immuneACCESS table, which keeps in-frame sequences only. Checked studies attribute under half of the gap to unresolved V genes and leave the rest unexplained. D and trimming come from the DNA, and the V and J calls and clone size come from that table. Here the sample has 130,000 or so clones; about 69% occur a single time. About 3% of the sample belongs to the ten largest clones.

Summary of the overall study and its limitations: Because some donors lacked HLA typing at each locus, the association tests relied only on the typed subset. Correlated functional status among segregating V segments might reflect linkage disequilibrium, but an unknown experimental factor could not be ruled out. According to the authors, the approach could potentially be generalized to other disease states and immunological phenotypes. The only immune exposure information available for the cohort was CMV serostatus. Broadly in line with IMGT annotations, most TCR beta V segments showed up in productive rearrangements about 87% or about 30% of the time in an earlier analysis of 587 of the donors. V-gene and J-gene trimming of TCR beta chains was associated with a missense DCLRE1C variant in a later genetic analysis, and the association was replicated in an independent cohort. In a later analysis, TCR association rates were found to vary across HLA loci, with the most associated TCRs seen for DRB1 alleles and the fewest for HLA-C alleles. The study gave a list of under 200 TCR beta chains associated with cytomegalovirus. A later analysis found that most CMV-associated TCR beta chains appeared HLA-restricted, with HLA associations seemingly driven largely by CMV exposure. In this cohort, only TCR beta chains were sequenced, and detectable features were limited by the absence of alpha or paired-chain data. In both the original and validation cohorts, the classifier was reported to diagnose cytomegalovirus status with high specificity and sensitivity. In vitro tests confirmed that three of the cytomegalovirus-associated TCR beta chains recognize cytomegalovirus antigens. According to a later analysis, parvovirus B19, influenza, CMV and Epstein-Barr virus appeared linked to several top co-occurrence clusters. A cluster of highly shared sequence variants was judged likely to represent a technical artifact of the sequencing pipeline. Across donors, most TCR sequences were observed very rarely, whereas some public TCRs were present in many individuals. Strong co-occurrence of HLA alleles, especially DR and DQ, made assigning TCR associations to individual alleles difficult. Because counts were too low, roughly 18 rarely observed V segments, including chromosome 9 orphons, were left out of the earlier analysis of approximately 500 of the donors. Some IMGT-functional V segments, including TRBV6-2 and TRBV6-3, could not be distinguished by the 87-base-pair reads and were therefore excluded. According to a later genetic analysis, donors in an Asian-associated ancestry cluster had fewer N-insertions in productive TCRs than the approximately 630-donor mean. Roughly uniform sequencing depth across donors was assumed in presence/absence analyses, although this assumption may not hold. In a later analysis, 15,000 to 20,000 TCR beta sequences were associated with specific HLA alleles at a false discovery rate of 0.05. In a later analysis, HLA-associated TCR beta chains were found to be more clonally expanded and to have lower generation probabilities than equally common non-associated chains. A further reported finding was that TCR beta sequences accurately predicted the HLA-A and HLA-B alleles for most subjects in the first cohort.

In total, about 650 healthy bone marrow donors made up the cohort. At the time of sampling, all cohort members were nominally healthy, though unrecorded immune exposures were likely present. The donor tested CMV seronegative, placing the donor among the 350 or so seronegative members of the cohort. A peripheral blood sample was provided by each donor, and peripheral blood mononuclear cells were used for TCR beta sequencing. Genomic DNA was extracted from the blood cell samples with the Qiagen DNeasy Blood Extraction Kit. Sequencing was done on a sample of PBMCs. The sequence derives from a young man in good health and CMV-seronegative. The chain was built from TRBV5-1 and TRBJ2-5, and perhaps TRBD2 as D gene, on 6 matching bases. The DNA end is a closer match to TRBJ2-7, so the J assignment may be wrong. The DNA reads as follows: TGCGCCAGCAGCCCAAGGGACTTGCAGGACGAGCAGTACTTC. Its amino acids are CASSPRDLQDEQYF.